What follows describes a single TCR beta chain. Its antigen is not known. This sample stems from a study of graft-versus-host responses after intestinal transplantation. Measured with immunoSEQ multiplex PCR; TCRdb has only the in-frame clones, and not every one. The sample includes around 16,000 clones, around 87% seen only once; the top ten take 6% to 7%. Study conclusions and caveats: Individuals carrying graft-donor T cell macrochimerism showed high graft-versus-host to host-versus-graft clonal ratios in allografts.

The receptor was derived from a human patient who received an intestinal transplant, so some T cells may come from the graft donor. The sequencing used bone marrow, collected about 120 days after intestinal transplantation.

The CDR3 is CASSLRQGGSTEAFF. In DNA, the CDR3 is TGTGCCAGCAGCTTAAGGCAGGGGGGGAGCACTGAAGCTTTCTTT. V usage is TRBV7-6 and J usage is TRBJ1-1; the match to TRBD1 covers 7 bases. Losses at the gene ends were 2 bases for V and 4 bases for J; bases not matched to a gene: 7. Germline loops: CDR1 SGHVS, CDR2 FNYEAQ. The CDR3 consists of 15 residues.